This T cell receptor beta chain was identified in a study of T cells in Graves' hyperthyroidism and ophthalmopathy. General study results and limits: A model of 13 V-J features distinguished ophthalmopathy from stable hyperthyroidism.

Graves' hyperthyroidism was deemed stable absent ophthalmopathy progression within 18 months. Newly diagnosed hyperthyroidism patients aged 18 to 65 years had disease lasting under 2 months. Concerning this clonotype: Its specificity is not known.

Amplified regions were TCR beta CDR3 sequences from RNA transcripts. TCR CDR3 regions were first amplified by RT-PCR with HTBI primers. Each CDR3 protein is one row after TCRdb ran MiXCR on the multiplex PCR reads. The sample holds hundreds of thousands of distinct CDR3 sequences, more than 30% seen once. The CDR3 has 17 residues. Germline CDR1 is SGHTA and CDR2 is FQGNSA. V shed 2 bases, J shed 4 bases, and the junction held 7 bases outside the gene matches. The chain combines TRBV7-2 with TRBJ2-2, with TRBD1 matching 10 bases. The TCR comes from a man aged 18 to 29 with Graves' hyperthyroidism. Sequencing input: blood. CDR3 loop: CASSLPGQGRRTGELFF. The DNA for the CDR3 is TGTGCCAGCAGCTTACCGGGACAGGGGCGACGCACCGGGGAGCTGTTTTTT.